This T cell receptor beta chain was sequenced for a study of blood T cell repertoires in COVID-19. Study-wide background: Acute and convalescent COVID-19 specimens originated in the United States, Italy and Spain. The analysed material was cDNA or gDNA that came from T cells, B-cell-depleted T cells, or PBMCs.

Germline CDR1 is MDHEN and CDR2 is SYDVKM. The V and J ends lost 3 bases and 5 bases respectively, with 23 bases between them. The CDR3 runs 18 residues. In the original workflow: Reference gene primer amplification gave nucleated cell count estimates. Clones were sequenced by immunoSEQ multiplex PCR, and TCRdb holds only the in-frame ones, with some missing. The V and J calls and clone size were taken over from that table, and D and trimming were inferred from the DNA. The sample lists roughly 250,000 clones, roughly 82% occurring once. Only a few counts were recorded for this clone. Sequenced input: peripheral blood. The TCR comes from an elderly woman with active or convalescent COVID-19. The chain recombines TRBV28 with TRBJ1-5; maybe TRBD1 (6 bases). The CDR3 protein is CASSFRWQGKSRDQPQHF. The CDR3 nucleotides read TGTGCCAGCAGTTTTAGGTGGCAGGGGAAAAGCAGAGATCAGCCCCAGCATTTT.